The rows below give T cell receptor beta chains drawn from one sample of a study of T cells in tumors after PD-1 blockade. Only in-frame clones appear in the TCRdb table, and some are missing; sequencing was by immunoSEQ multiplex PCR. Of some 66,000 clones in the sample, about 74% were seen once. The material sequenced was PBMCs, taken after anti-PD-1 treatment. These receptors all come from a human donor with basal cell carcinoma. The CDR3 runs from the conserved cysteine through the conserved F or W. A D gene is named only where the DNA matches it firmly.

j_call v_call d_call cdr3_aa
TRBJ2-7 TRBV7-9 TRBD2 CASSNTGKTSGVHEQYF
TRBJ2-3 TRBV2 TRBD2 CASRKAGGSTDTQYF
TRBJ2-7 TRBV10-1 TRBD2 CASSETLAGAPYEQYF
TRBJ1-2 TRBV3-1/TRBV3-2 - CASSQEEPGRIYGYTF
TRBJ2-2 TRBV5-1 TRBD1 CASSFTGVPGELFF
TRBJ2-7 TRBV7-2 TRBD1 CASRGQGALYEQYF
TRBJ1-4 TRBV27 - CASSFAGEKLFF
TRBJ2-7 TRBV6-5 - CASSITGLGEQYF
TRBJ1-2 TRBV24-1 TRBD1 CATSDPTGDYGYTF
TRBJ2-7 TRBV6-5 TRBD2 CASSYRGGGAYEQYF
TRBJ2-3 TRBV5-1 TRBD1 CASRDRSTDTQYF
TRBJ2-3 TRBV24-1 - CATSDPRSTDTQYF
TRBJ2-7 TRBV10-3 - CAISEIHEQYF
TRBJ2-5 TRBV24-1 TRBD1 CATAQGDHQETQYF
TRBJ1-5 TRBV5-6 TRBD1 CASRPSGQGNQPQHF
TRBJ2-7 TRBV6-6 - CASSSYYEQYF
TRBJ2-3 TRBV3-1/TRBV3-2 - CASSQDPRSTDTQYF
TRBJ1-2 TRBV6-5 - CASGDIRGGYTF
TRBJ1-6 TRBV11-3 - CASSLDLTSPLHF
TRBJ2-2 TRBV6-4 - CASSEQAGNTGELFF
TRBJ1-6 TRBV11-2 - CASSLDRRGSSYNSPLHF
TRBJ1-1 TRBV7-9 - CASREVNTEAFF
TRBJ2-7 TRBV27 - CASKGPKSYEQYF
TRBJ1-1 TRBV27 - CASSLQGGVNTEAFF
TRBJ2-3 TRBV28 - CASSPPKNPDTQYF
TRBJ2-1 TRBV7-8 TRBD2 CASSLEAGPNEQFF
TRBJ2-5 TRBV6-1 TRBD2 CASSENSGVETQYF
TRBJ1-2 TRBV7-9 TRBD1 CASSLGPGQYGYTF
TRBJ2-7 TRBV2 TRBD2 CASRAWTSGGQYEQYF
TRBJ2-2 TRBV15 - CATSRDKAPFLNTGELFF
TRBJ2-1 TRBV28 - CASSGESSYNEQFF
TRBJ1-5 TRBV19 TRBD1 CASSIGSGGTGGSQPQHF
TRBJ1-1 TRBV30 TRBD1 CAWSGRAGGGSTEAFF
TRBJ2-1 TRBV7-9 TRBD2 CASSPHPGTSGNNEQFF
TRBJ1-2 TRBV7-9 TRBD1 CASSSKTGRGYTF
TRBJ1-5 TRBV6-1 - CASSEASKSNQPQHF
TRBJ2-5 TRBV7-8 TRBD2 CASSLGSGGQETQYF
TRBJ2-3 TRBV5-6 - CASSLPGPGRDTQYF
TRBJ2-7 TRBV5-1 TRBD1 CASSPDRVNHEQYF
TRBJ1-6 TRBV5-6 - CASSPDSAHSPLHF
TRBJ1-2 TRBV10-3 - CAISLQGNYGYTF
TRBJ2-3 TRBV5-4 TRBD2 CASSRAGDSTDTQYF
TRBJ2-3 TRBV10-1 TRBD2 CASSDGSGGPRVTQYF
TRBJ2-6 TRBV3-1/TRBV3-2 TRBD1 CASSSHRTGGVGANVLTF
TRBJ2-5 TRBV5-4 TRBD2 CASSLEGAGELETQYF
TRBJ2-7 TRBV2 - CASSVGVEQYF
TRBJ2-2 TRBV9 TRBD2 CASSVGLGLAGTYTGELFF
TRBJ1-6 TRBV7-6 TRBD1 CASSETGPQSPLHF
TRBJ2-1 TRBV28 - CASSYTGLGSYNEQFF
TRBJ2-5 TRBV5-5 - CASSFRLYQETQYF
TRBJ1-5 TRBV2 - CASRGDAEGEPQHF